The sequence of this T cell receptor beta chain was determined in a study of T cells after yellow fever vaccination. As for the study in general: Preparation of the low-cell-number fractions used SMART-Seq v4 Ultra Low Input. Study outcomes and limitations: Contaminating bulk clonotypes could be abundant in FACS-sorted repertoires. Post-booster reappearance was seen for most primary-vaccination clones (just over 95% CD4, 88% CD8).

This CDR3 region has 12 residues. V lost 3 bases, J lost 8 bases, and 9 bases lay in between. Germline V lookup: CDR1 SGHNT, CDR2 YYREEE (reference sequence). The TCR cDNA carried a universal primer site and UMIs from 5'RACE template switching. TCRdb re-derived calls from the 5' RACE reads in MiXCR, one entry per CDR3 protein. The data hold some 240,000 distinct CDR3 sequences, with 3.6% observed a single time. This clonotype was detected ten times or more. No antigen is known for it. Sequencing was performed on PBMCs, taken 15 days after the yellow fever booster vaccination. The source of this sequence is a man in his late teens or twenties who received the YFV17D yellow fever vaccine. V and J are TRBV5-4 and TRBJ2-1; D ambiguous. The CDR3 protein is CASSYLGDEQFF. The DNA of the CDR3 is TGTGCCAGCAGCTATCTCGGCGATGAGCAGTTCTTC. Drawing the rest from reference TRBV5-4 and TRBJ2-1, the complete variable domain is ETGVTQSPTHLIKTRGQQVTLRCSSQSGHNTVSWYQQALGQGPQFIFQYYREEENGRGNFPPRFSGLQFPNYSSELNVNALELDDSALYLCASSYLGDEQFFGPGTRLTVL.